The 4 T cell receptor beta chains presented below share a single source sample, sequenced in a study of cytomegalovirus exposure and HLA in healthy donors. The PCR employed 60 Vbeta primers together with 13 Jbeta primers. TCRdb's table, derived via immunoSEQ multiplex PCR, lists solely in-frame clones and lacks some. The data hold around 110,000 clones, with over 8% observed a single time. The source material was PBMCs. The origin of the receptors is a man aged 25-45 years in good health and CMV-seronegative.

This clone has more than one count but fewer than ten. V usage is TRBV23-1 and J usage is TRBJ2-7; a possible D gene is TRBD2 (6 bases). TRBV23-1 is sorted into the ORF group, with uncertain function. The CDR3 runs to 14 residues. V dropped 4 bases and J dropped 4 bases, with 14 bases sitting between them. The CDR3 nucleotides read TGCGCCAGCAGTCCGGAGGGCGGATTATACGAGCAGTACTTC. It translates to CASSPEGGLYEQYF.

This chain joins TRBV5-6 and TRBJ2-5, with D possibly matching TRBD1 (7 bases). V shed 4 bases and J shed 5 bases, with 21 bases lying between them. CDR1 SGHDT and CDR2 YYEEEE come from the germline V gene. The CDR3 has 16 residues. DNA of the CDR3: TGTGCCAGCAGCCGAAACGGAGGGGGCGCGGAGGAGACCCAGTACTTC. This translates into CASSRNGGGAEETQYF. Using reference TRBV5-6 and TRBJ2-5 for the parts outside the CDR3, the full variable domain is DAGVTQSPTHLIKTRGQQVTLRCSPKSGHDTVSWYQQALGQGPQFIFQYYEEEERQRGNFPDRFSGHQFPNYSSELNVNALLLGDSALYLCASSRNGGGAEETQYFGPGTRLLVL.

This clone was picked up a small number of times. Here the CDR3 reads CASSQKMWLAASYEQYF. The DNA of the CDR3 is TGTGCCAGCAGCCAAAAGATGTGGCTAGCGGCCTCCTACGAGCAGTACTTC. J is TRBJ2-7 and V is TRBV4-2; 7 bases agree with TRBD2. The trim removed 2 bases at V and 0 bases at J, leaving 10 bases unmatched. Per germline, CDR1 LGHNA and CDR2 YNFKEQ. The CDR3 contains 17 residues.

The sample holds a few counts of this clone. V and J are TRBV5-1 and TRBJ1-1; D is unclear. Germline CDR1 and CDR2: SGHRS and YFSETQ. The V end lost 2 bases, the J end lost 6 bases, and 11 bases lay between the germline ends. The CDR3 totals 13 residues. CDR3 sequence (DNA): TGCGCCAGCAGCTTTAGAGGGATCGCTGAAGCTTTCTTT. This sequence encodes CASSFRGIAEAFF.